This T cell receptor (beta chain) was captured by sequencing in a study of cytomegalovirus exposure and HLA in healthy donors. The PCR had 60 Vbeta and 13 Jbeta primers. The assay was immunoSEQ multiplex PCR, and TCRdb's table has in-frame clones only and misses some. The sample contains about 150,000 clones, 65% to 90% of which appear only once. This clone was seen more than once but under ten times. The antigen is undetermined. When sampled, the donors appeared nominally healthy, though they likely had unrecorded immune exposures. Study observations and caveats: Immune exposure was documented only through CMV serostatus.

The source of this sequence is a woman in her 50s in good health and CMV-seropositive. Material: PBMCs.

The CDR3 region is CASSGSGEGNIQYF. The DNA of the CDR3 is TGTGCCAGCAGCGGGAGCGGAGAAGGGAACATTCAGTACTTC. This rearrangement joins TRBV5-4 to TRBJ2-4, with TRBD2 as a possible D gene (5 bases). This CDR3 region has 14 residues. Germline-derived CDR1 and CDR2 are SGHNT and YYREEE (reference sequence). Trimming cost V 4 bases and J 7 bases, with 15 bases left between them.